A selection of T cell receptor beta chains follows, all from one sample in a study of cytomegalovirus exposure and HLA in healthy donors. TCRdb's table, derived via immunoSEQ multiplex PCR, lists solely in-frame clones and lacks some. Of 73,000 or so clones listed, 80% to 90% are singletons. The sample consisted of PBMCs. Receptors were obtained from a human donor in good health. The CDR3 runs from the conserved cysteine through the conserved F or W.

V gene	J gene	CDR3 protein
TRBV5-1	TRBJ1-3	CASSPTGSGSGNTIYF
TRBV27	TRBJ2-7	CASSPTPVFEQYF
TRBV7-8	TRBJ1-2	CASSPQQGFNGYTF
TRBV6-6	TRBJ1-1	CASIRQGEAFF
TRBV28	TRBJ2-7	CASRTADPEQYF
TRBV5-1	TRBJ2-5	CASSSAGGQQETQYF
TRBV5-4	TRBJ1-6	CASSRDSGNSPLHF
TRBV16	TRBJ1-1	CASSQSGRGLTEAFF
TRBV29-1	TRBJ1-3	CSAPRTGSGNTIYF
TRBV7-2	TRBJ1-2	CASSLTNRGGYGYTF
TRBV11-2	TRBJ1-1	CASSGHGGAFF